The clone carrying this T cell receptor beta chain was counted a few times. Its cognate antigen is unknown. The data were taken from a study of radiotherapy plus CTLA-4 blockade in lung cancer. Clones were sequenced by immunoSEQ multiplex PCR, and TCRdb holds only the in-frame ones, with some missing. The table shows roughly 110,000 clones, with approximately 87% occurring only once. The CDR3 has 17 residues. Per germline, CDR1 MNHNS and CDR2 SASEGT. V lost 0 bases and J lost 4; bases outside the gene matches: 5. Study-level points and caveats: Dynamics of early blood T cell clones, together with interferon-beta, were reportedly the best predictors of response. Peripheral blood showed expansion of tumor-derived TCR clones after radiotherapy and ipilimumab.

The V call is TRBV6-1, the J call TRBJ1-6, with 8 bases aligning to TRBD1. The source of this sequence is a human donor with non-small cell lung cancer that progressed on radiotherapy plus ipilimumab. Some clones in this sample may be carry-over from other donors' samples. The sequencing used peripheral blood, collected from a patient treated with radiotherapy plus ipilimumab. The CDR3: CASSEAPGTGYNSPLHF. The CDR3 bases are TGTGCCAGCAGTGAAGCACCCGGGACAGGTTATAATTCACCCCTCCACTTT.